Presented here are 17 T cell receptor beta chains from one specimen sequenced in a study of T cells after yellow fever vaccination (dated by TCRdb to about 2019). The library was obtained by 5' RACE. The reads were generated on an Illumina NovaSeq 6000. The public reads were reanalyzed by TCRdb: fastp trimming at Q25, MiXCR alignment, in-frame beta chains only. CDR3 protein sequences are deduplicated, and each keeps its most common genes and DNA. The sample table lists hundreds of thousands of distinct CDR3 sequences, 18% of them with a count of one. The ten largest make up roughly a sixth of the sample. The treatment or condition label of this sample denotes: live attenuated yellow fever vaccine strain. The source material was PBMCs, sampled before the yellow fever booster vaccination. Every receptor here comes from a young man who received the YFV17D yellow fever vaccine.

V and J are TRBV6-6 and TRBJ2-1, with 8 bases that match TRBD1. Germline V gives CDR1 MNHNY, CDR2 SVGAGI (reference sequence). The CDR3 spans 16 residues. V shed 5 bases and J 0 bases; nucleotides not matched to a gene: 6. The CDR3 loop reads CASSRDRSGSYNEQFF. The CDR3 DNA follows: TGTGCCAGCAGTCGGGACAGGTCGGGCTCCTACAATGAGCAGTTCTTC.

The CDR3 DNA is TGTGCCAGCAGCCCCCGGCCCCACACTGAAGCTTTCTTT. It specifies CASSPRPHTEAFF. V gene TRBV7-2 combines with J gene TRBJ1-1; D not resolved. Per the germline V gene, CDR1 is SGHTA and CDR2 is FQGNSA. Trimming pared 5 bases from V and 3 bases from J, leaving 10 bases between. The CDR3 contains 13 residues.

This clonotype was picked up a small number of times. The chain recombines TRBV29-1 with TRBJ1-1; tentatively, D is TRBD1 (6 bases). CDR1 and CDR2 from the germline V gene are SQVTM and ANQGSEA. CDR3 size: 13 residues. Trimming pared 7 bases from V and 0 bases from J, leaving 12 bases between. CDR3 region: CSGRTVMNTEAFF. In DNA, the CDR3 is TGCAGCGGAAGGACAGTCATGAACACTGAAGCTTTCTTT.

This clonotype appeared a few times. This chain uses TRBV12-3 or TRBV12-4 with TRBJ2-4, with D perhaps TRBD1 (6 bases). This CDR3 has 14 amino acids. V lost 6 bases and J lost 7, with 16 bases in between. The CDR3 here is CASSPFQGQNIQYF. CDR3 nucleotides: TGTGCCAGCAGCCCCTTCCAGGGGCAGAACATTCAGTACTTC.

The chain combines TRBV20-1 with TRBJ2-3; TRBD2 matches 9 bases. The V gene end was trimmed by 4 bases and the J gene end by 5 bases; junction bases not matched to a gene: 10. The CDR3 has 15 amino acids. Germline values: CDR1 DFQATT, CDR2 SNEGSKA (reference sequence). The CDR3 loop is CSATPASGARDTQYF. CDR3 DNA sequence: TGCAGTGCTACCCCCGCTAGCGGGGCGAGAGATACGCAGTATTTT.

The rearrangement links TRBV4-1 to TRBJ1-4, with D possibly being TRBD1 (6 bases). CDR1 is MGHRA, CDR2 YSYEKL, per germline. This CDR3 region has 15 residues. Trimming shortened V by 2 bases and J by 7 bases, and 14 bases separated the two germline ends. CDR3 amino acids: CASSQNTGSIEKLFF. The CDR3 DNA is TGCGCCAGCAGCCAAAATACAGGGTCGATTGAAAAACTGTTTTTT.

This clonotype was seen many times. The J gene is TRBJ2-7, the V gene TRBV5-5, with a weak D call TRBD1 (6 bases). The CDR3 consists of 14 residues. Per germline, CDR1 SGHKS and CDR2 YYEKEE (reference sequence). V gave up 4 bases and J gave up 2 bases, with 13 bases separating them. This CDR3 reads CASSPGQKAYEQYF. The CDR3 region has the DNA TGTGCCAGCAGCCCTGGACAGAAGGCCTACGAGCAGTACTTC.

The chain uses TRBV6-1 and TRBJ2-2; the D gene could be TRBD1 or TRBD2 (5 bases each). The ends were cut back, 3 bases at V and 2 bases at J, with 16 bases in the middle. Germline V gene lookup returns CDR1 MNHNS and CDR2 SASEGT. This CDR3 spans 17 amino acids. The CDR3 loop is CASSEGPVGGNTGELFF. CDR3 in DNA: TGTGCCAGCAGTGAGGGTCCGGTTGGGGGTAACACCGGGGAGCTGTTTTTT.

This clonotype was picked up many times. This chain uses TRBV6-6 with TRBJ2-2, with D unclear. Germline lookup yields CDR1 MNHNY and CDR2 SVGAGI (reference sequence). Between the trimmed V and J ends, which lost 2 bases and 5 bases, there was a span of 3 bases. The CDR3 loop spans 12 amino acids. CDR3 residues: CASSYITGELFF. In nucleotides, the CDR3 is TGTGCCAGCAGTTACATAACCGGGGAGCTGTTTTTT.

This clonotype has ten or more counts. The chain employs TRBV19 and TRBJ2-4; D could derive from TRBD1 or TRBD2 (6 bases each). The CDR3 has 12 residues. Germline CDR1 reads LNHDA; CDR2 reads SQIVND (reference sequence). V dropped 8 bases and J dropped 9 bases, with 14 bases sitting between them. CDR3 sequence (DNA): TGTGCCAGTGGAGGGGGGCTGGGCATTCAGTACTTC. Its translation is CASGGGLGIQYF. The variable domain in full, completed from reference TRBV19 and TRBJ2-4, reads DGGITQSPKYLFRKEGQNVTLSCEQNLNHDAMYWYRQDPGQGLRLIYYSQIVNDFQKGDIAEGYSVSREKKESFPLTVTSAQKNPTAFYLCASGGGLGIQYFGAGTRLSVL.

The chain uses TRBV7-2 and TRBJ2-2, with 8 bases matching TRBD1. The CDR3 is 13 residues long. Germline CDR1 and CDR2: SGHTA and FQGNSA. The V and J ends lost 5 bases and 6 bases, in that order; junction bases with no gene match: 2. CDR3 nucleotides: TGTGCCAGCAGCCAACAGGGGGCCGGGGAGCTGTTTTTT. It translates to CASSQQGAGELFF.

The rearrangement joins TRBV7-3 to TRBJ2-1; a weak D match, TRBD2 (6 bases). V lost 5 bases and J lost 4, with 15 bases in between. This CDR3 region has 15 residues. Germline CDR1 reads SGHTA; CDR2 reads FQGTGA. The CDR3 spells CASSKTGDQYNEQFF. CDR3 DNA: TGTGCCAGCAGCAAAACGGGGGATCAATACAATGAGCAGTTCTTC.

In this sample, this clonotype turned up a few times. The CDR3 coding sequence is TGTGCCATCAGTGTATCGGTTGCCATTCAGGGCGGGGAGCTGTTTTTT. Its protein product is CAISVSVAIQGGELFF. The chain employs TRBV10-3 and TRBJ2-2; a possible D gene is TRBD1 (5 bases). The germline V gene has CDR1 ENHRY and CDR2 SYGVKD. Trimming left V 4 bases short and J 7 bases short, with 19 bases between. This CDR3 spans 16 amino acids.

This chain joins TRBV5-1 and TRBJ2-7, with D perhaps being TRBD1 or TRBD2 (5 bases each). Germline V gives CDR1 SGHRS, CDR2 YFSETQ. V shed 0 bases and J shed 2 bases, with 6 bases lying between them. This CDR3 spans 13 amino acids. As DNA, the CDR3 is TGCGCCAGCAGCTTGGGGGACGCCTACGAGCAGTACGTC. This gives the protein CASSLGDAYEQYV.

This clonotype has a handful of counts. This chain links TRBV14 with TRBJ2-7; unclear D gene. Germline V lookup: CDR1 SGHDN, CDR2 FVKESK. The CDR3 length is 14 residues. Trimming cost V 2 bases and J 1 base, with 9 bases left between them. The CDR3 DNA is TGTGCCAGCAGCCAATACGGCGGTTCCTACGAGCAGTACGTC. Translating it yields CASSQYGGSYEQYV.

The chain couples TRBV20-1 to TRBJ1-4, with D possibly being TRBD1 (5 bases). Germline CDR1 is DFQATT and CDR2 is SNEGSKA (reference sequence). Trimming removed 2 bases at V and 6 bases at J, with 10 bases between. CDR3 length: 13 residues. This CDR3 reads CSARQGLYEKLFF. The CDR3 DNA is TGCAGTGCTAGACAGGGCCTCTATGAAAAACTGTTTTTT.

This clonotype was counted only a few times. CDR3: CSAREALAKNIQYF. CDR3 DNA: TGCAGTGCTAGAGAGGCCTTAGCCAAAAACATTCAGTACTTC. The V and J genes are TRBV20-1 and TRBJ2-4; D remains ambiguous. Germline V lookup: CDR1 DFQATT, CDR2 SNEGSKA (reference sequence). V was shortened by 0 bases and J by 0 bases, with 6 bases between the two germline ends. The CDR3 consists of 14 residues.